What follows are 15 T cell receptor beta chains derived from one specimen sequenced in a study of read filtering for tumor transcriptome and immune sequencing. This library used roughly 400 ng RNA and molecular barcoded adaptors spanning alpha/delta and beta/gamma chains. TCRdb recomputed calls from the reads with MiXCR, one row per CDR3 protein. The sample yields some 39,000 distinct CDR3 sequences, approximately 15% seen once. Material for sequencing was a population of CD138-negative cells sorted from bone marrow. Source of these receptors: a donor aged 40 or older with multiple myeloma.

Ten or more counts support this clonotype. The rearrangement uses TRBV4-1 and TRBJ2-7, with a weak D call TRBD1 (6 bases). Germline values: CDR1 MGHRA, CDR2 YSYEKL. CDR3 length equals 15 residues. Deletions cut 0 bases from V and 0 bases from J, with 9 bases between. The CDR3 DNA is TGCGCCAGCAGCCAAGATTGGACAGTCTCCTACGAGCAGTACTTC. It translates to CASSQDWTVSYEQYF.

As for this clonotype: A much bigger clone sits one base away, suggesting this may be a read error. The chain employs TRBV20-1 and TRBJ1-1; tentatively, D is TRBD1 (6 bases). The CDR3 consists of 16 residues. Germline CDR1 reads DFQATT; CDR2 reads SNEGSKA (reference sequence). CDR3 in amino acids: CSARRGGGSRNTEALF. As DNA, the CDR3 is TGCAGTGCTAGACGAGGGGGAGGTTCTCGGAACACTGAAGCTCTCTTT.

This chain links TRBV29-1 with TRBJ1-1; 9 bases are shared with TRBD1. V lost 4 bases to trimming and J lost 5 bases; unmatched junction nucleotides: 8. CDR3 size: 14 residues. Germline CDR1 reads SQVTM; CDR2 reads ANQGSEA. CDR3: CSVAAGTGMTEAFF. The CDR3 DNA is TGCAGCGTTGCGGCCGGGACAGGGATGACTGAAGCTTTCTTT. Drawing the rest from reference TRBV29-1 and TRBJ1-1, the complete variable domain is SAVISQKPSRDICQRGTSLTIQCQVDSQVTMMFWYRQQPGQSLTLIATANQGSEATYESGFVIDKFPISRPNLTFSTLTVSNMSPEDSSIYLCSVAAGTGMTEAFFGQGTRLTVV.

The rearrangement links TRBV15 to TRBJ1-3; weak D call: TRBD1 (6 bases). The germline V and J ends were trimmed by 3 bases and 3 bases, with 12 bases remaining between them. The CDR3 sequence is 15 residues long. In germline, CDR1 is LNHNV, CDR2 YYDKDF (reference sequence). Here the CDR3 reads CATSSSQGRGNTIYF. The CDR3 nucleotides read TGTGCCACCAGCAGCAGTCAGGGGCGTGGAAACACCATATATTTT.

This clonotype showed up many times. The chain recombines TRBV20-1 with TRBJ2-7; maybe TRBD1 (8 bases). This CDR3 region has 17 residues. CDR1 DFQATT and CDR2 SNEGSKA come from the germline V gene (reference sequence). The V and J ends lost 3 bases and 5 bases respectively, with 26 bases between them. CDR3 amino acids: CSASQGGTGGMRHEQYF. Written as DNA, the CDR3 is TGCAGTGCTAGTCAGGGGGGGACAGGTGGCATGCGGCACGAGCAGTACTTC.

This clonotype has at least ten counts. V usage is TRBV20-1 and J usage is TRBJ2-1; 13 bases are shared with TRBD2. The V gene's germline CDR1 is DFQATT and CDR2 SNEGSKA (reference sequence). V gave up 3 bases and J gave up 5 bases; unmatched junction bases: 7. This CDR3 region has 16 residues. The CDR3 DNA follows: TGCAGTGCTAGGAAACCGGGACTAGCGGGGCACAATGAGCAGTTCTTC. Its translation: CSARKPGLAGHNEQFF.

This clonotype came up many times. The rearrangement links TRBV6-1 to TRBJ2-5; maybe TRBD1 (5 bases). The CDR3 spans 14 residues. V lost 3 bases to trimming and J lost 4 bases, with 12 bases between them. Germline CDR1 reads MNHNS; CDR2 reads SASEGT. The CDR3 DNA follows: TGTGCCAGCAGTGACGTCCAGGGCGCAGAGACCCAGTACTTC. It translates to CASSDVQGAETQYF.

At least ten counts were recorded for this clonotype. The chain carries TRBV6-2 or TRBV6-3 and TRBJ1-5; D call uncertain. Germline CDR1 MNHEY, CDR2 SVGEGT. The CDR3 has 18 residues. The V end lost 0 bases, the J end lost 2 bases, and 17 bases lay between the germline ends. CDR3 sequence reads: CASSYSIPLLTGNQPQHF. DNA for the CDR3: TGTGCCAGCAGTTACTCGATCCCACTCTTAACGGGCAATCAGCCCCAGCATTTT.

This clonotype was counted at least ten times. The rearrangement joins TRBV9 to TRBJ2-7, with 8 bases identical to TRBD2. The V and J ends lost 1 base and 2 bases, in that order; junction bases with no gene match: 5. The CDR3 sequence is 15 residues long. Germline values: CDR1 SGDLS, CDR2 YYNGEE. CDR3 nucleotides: TGTGCCAGCAGCGTAACTTTCGGGGGGGCCTACGAGCAGTACTTC. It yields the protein CASSVTFGGAYEQYF. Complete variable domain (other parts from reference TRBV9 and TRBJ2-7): DSGVTQTPKHLITATGQRVTLRCSPRSGDLSVYWYQQSLDQGLQFLIQYYNGEERAKGNILERFSAQQFPDLHSELNLSSLELGDSALYFCASSVTFGGAYEQYFGPGTRLTVT.

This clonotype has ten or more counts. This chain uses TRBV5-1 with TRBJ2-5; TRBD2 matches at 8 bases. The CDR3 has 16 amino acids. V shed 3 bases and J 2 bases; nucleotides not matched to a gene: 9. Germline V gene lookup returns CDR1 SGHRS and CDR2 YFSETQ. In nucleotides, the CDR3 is TGCGCCAGCAGCTCACCCCGGGGGGGGCTTCAAGAGACCCAGTACTTC. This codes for CASSSPRGGLQETQYF.

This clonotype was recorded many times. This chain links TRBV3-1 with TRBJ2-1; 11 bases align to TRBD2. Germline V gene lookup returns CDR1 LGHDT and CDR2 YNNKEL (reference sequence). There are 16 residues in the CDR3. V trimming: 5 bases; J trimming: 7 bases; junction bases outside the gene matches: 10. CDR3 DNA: TGTGCCAGCAGCACTGCGTCTAGCGGGGGGCGGAATGAGCAGTTCTTC. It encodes CASSTASSGGRNEQFF.

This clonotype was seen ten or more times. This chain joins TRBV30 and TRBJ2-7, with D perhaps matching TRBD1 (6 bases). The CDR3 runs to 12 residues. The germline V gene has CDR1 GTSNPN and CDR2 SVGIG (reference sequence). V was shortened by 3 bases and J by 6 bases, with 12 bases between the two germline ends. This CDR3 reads CAWRDQGFEQYF. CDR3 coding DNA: TGTGCCTGGAGAGACCAGGGGTTCGAGCAGTACTTC.

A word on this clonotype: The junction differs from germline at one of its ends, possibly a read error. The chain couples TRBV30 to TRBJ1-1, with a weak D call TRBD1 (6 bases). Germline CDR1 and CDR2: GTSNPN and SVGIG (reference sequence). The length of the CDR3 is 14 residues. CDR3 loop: CAWNRDLGDTDAFF. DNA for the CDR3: TGTGCCTGGAACCGGGACCTGGGGGACACTGATGCTTTCTTT.

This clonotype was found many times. CDR3 in DNA: TGCGCCAGCAGCTTGGTTGGACTAGCGGGGGGAAAAACAGATACGCAGTATTTT. This translates into CASSLVGLAGGKTDTQYF. The genes are TRBV5-1 and TRBJ2-3, with 14 bases fitting TRBD2. Germline V gene data show CDR1 as SGHRS and CDR2 as YFSETQ. The CDR3 sequence is 18 residues long. Unmatched junction bases numbered 6, after V lost 0 bases and J lost 3 bases.

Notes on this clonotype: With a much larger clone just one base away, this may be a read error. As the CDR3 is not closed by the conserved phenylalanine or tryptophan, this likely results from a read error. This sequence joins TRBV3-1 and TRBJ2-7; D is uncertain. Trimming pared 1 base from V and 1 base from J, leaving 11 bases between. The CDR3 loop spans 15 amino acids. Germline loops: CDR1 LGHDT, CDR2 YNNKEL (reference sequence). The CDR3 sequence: CASSQGTALSYEQYY. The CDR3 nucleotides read TGTGCCAGCAGCCAAGGTACGGCTTTGTCCTACGAGCAGTACTAC.